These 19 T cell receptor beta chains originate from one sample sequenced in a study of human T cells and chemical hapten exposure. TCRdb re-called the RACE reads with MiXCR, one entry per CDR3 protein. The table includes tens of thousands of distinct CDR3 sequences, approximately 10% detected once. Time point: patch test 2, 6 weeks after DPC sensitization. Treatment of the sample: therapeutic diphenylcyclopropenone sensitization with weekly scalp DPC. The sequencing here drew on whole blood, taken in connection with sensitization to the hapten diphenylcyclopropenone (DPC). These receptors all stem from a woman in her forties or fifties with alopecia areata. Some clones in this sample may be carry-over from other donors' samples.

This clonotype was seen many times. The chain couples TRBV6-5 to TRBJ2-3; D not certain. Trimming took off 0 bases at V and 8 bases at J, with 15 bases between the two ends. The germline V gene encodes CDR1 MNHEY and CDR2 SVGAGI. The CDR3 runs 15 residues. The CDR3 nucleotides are TGTGCCAGCAGTTACTCGAAAGTTCCAGGCGGTACGCAGTATTTT. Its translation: CASSYSKVPGGTQYF.

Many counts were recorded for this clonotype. Written as DNA, the CDR3 is TGTGCCAGCAGTTTAAGCCGACAGGCTGGCGAGACCCAGTACTTC. It codes for CASSLSRQAGETQYF. The chain combines TRBV12-3 or TRBV12-4 with TRBJ2-5, with a weak D call TRBD1 (6 bases). Trimming pared 2 bases from V and 5 bases from J, leaving 15 bases between. The CDR3 extends over 15 amino acids.

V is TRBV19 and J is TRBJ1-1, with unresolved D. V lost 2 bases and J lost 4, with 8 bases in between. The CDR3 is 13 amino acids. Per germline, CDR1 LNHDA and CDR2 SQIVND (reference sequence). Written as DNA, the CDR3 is TGTGCCAGTAGTATATATTTGGGCACTGAAGCTTTCTTT. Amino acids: CASSIYLGTEAFF.

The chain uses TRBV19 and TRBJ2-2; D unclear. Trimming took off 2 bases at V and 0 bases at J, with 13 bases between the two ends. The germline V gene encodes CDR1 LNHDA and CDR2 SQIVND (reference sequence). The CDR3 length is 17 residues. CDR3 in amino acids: CASSILSTTPNTGELFF. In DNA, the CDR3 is TGTGCCAGTAGTATATTAAGTACGACTCCGAACACCGGGGAGCTGTTTTTT.

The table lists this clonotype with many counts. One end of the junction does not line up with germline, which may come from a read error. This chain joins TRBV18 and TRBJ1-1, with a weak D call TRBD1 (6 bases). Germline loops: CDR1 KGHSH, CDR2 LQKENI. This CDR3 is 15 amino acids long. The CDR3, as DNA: TGTGCCAGCTCACCAAAACAGGGACCAAACACTGAGGCTTTCTTT. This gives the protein CASSPKQGPNTEAFF.

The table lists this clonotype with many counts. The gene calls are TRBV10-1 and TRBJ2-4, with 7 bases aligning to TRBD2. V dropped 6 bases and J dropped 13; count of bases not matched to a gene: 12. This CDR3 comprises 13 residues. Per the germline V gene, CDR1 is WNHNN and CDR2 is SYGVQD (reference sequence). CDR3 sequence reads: CASSRTSLNPQYF. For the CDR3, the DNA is TGCGCCAGCAGCCGGACTAGTCTAAACCCGCAGTACTTC.

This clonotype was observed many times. As DNA, the CDR3 is TGTGCCAGCAGCGCCGCCAAGTACCAAGAGACCCAGTACTTC. Translated: CASSAAKYQETQYF. This chain links TRBV2 with TRBJ2-5; no definite D call. The germline CDR1 and CDR2 sequences are SNHLY and FYNNEI. The CDR3 is 14 residues long. The V and J ends lost 6 bases and 0 bases respectively, with 11 bases between them.

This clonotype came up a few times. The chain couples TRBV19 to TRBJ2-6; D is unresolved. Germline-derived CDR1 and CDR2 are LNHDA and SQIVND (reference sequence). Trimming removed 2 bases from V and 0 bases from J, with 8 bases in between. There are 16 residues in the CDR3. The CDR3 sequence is CASSISVNSGANVLTF. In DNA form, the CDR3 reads TGTGCCAGTAGTATATCGGTGAACTCTGGGGCCAACGTCCTGACTTTC.

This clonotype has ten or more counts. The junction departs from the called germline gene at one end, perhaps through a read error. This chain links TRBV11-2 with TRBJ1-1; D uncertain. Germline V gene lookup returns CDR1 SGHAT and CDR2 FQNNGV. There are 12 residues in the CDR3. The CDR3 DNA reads TGTGCCAGCAGCTTAGTCACGTCTGAGGCTTTCTTT. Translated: CASSLVTSEAFF.

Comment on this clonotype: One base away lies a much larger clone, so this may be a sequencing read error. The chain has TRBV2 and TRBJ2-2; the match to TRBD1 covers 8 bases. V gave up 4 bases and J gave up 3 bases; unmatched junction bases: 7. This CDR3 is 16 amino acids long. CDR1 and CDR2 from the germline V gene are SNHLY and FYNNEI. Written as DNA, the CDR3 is TGTGCCAGCAGTGTTCGGGGACAGGCGGACACCGGGGAGCTGTTTTTT. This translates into CASSVRGQADTGELFF.

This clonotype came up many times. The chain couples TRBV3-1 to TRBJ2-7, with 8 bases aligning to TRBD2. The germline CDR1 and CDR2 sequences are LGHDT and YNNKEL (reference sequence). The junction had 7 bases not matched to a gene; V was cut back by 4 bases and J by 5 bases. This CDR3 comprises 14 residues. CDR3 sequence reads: CASSRLAGQNEQYF. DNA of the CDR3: TGTGCCAGCAGCCGGCTAGCGGGTCAGAACGAGCAGTACTTC.

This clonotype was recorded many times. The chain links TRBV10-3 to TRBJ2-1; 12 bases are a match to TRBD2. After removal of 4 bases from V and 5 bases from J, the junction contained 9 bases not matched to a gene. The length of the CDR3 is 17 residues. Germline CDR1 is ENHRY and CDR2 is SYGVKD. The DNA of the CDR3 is TGTGCCATCAGTGTTCCATGGACTAGCGGGGACGACAATGAGCAGTTCTTC. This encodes CAISVPWTSGDDNEQFF.

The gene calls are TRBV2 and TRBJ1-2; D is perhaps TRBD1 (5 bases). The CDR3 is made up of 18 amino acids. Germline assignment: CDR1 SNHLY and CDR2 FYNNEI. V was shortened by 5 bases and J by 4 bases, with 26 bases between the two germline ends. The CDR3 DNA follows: TGTGCCAGCAGTCTTGGACAAGTAGAGCCTCCCGGACTCTATGGCTACACCTTC. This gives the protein CASSLGQVEPPGLYGYTF.

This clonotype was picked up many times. The CDR3 sequence is CASSQGPRGKRTGIYGYTF. As DNA, the CDR3 is TGTGCCAGCAGCCAAGGTCCCAGGGGGAAACGGACAGGGATCTATGGCTACACCTTC. This chain connects TRBV14 to TRBJ1-2; 8 nucleotides agree with TRBD1. The CDR3 loop spans 19 amino acids. With 1 base clipped from V and 4 bases from J, the junction kept 17 bases outside the gene matches. Germline loops: CDR1 SGHDN, CDR2 FVKESK.

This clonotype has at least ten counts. CDR3 coding DNA: TGTGCCAGCAGCCGCACCACCGGGGAGCTGTTTTTT. Amino acid sequence: CASSRTTGELFF. This sequence joins TRBV6-5 and TRBJ2-2, with D unresolved. The CDR3 covers 12 residues. CDR1 is MNHEY, CDR2 SVGAGI, per germline. Trimming pared 6 bases from V and 4 bases from J, leaving 6 bases between.

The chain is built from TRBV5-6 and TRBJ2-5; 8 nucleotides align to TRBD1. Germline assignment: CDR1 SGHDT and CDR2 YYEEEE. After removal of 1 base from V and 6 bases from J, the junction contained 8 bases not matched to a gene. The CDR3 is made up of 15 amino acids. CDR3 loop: CASSLSRTGRQTQYF. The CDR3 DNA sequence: TGTGCCAGCAGCTTGTCCCGGACAGGGCGGCAGACCCAGTACTTC.

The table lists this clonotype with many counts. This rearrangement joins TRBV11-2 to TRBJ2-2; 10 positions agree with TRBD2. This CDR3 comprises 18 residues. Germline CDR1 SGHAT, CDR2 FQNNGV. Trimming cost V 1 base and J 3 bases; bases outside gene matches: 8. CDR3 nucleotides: TGTGCCAGCAGCTTAGGTCTAGCGGGAGAAGAGTACACCGGGGAGCTGTTTTTT. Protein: CASSLGLAGEEYTGELFF.

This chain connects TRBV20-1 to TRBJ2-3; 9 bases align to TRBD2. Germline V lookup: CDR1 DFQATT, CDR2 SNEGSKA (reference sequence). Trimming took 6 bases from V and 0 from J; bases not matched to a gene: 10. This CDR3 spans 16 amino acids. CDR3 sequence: CSATRGRAQSTDTQYF. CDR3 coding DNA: TGCAGTGCAACACGCGGGAGGGCCCAAAGCACAGATACGCAGTATTTT.

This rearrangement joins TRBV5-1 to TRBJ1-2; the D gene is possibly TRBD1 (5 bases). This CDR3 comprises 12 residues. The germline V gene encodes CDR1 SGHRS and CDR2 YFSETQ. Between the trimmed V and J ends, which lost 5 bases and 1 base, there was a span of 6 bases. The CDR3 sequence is CASRTDNYGYTF. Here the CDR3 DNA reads TGCGCCAGCAGGACAGATAACTATGGCTACACCTTC.